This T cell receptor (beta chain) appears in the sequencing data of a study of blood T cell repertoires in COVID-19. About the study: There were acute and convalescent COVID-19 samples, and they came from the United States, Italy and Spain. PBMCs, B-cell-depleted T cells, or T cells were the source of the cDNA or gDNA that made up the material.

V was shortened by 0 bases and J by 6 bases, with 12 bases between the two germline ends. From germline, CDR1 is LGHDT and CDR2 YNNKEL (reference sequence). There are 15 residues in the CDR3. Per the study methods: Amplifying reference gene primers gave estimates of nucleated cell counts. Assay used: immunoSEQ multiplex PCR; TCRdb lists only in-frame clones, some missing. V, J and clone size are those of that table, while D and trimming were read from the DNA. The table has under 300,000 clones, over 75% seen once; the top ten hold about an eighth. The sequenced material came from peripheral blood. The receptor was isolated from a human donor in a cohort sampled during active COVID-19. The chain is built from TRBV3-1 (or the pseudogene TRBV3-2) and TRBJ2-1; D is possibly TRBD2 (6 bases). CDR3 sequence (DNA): TGTGCCAGCAGCCAAGAGCGCGGGCGGGGCAATGAGCAGTTCTTC. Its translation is CASSQERGRGNEQFF.